This T cell receptor beta chain was captured by sequencing in a study of vaccination and CD4 T cells after COVID-19. Study as a whole: Diagnosis preceded the drawing of post-COVID samples by a median approximately 110 days (range 35 to 161). Whole-study findings and limits: Spike mono-reactive status applied to 304 of 307 vaccine-specific clones in convalescent patients.

With the Oncomine TCR Beta short-read assay, DNA from cultured CD4+ T cells was sequenced. Each CDR3 protein gets one entry after TCRdb re-called the PCR reads with MiXCR. Of a few thousand distinct CDR3 sequences detected, around 74% appear once; the ten largest clones hold around a quarter. Comment on this clonotype: Its antigen is still unknown.

Treatment given: roughly nine-day PBMC culture with coronavirus spike peptide pools or control peptides (ViraFEST assay). The ViraFEST method relied on peptide pools to expand antigen-specific T cells, followed by TCR sequencing. Negative selection recovered the CD4+ T cells once they had spent around 11 days in culture. Material for sequencing was CD4+ T cells from blood, cultured in vitro. This TCR was recovered from a human donor who had recovered from COVID-19.

CDR3 DNA sequence: TGCAGTGCCTCCCCCCGGGGGGGGCGGTTTGGAACTGAAGCTTTCTTT. It is translated as CSASPRGGRFGTEAFF. The chain recombines TRBV20-1 with TRBJ1-1; tentative D call: TRBD1 (6 bases). Deletions cut 6 bases from V and 5 bases from J, with 25 bases between. Per germline, CDR1 DFQATT and CDR2 SNEGSKA (reference sequence). This CDR3 contains 16 residues.